The 17 T cell receptor beta chains in this list originate from one sample, sequenced in a study of post-analysis software for immune sequencing data. Study-level results: In patients, TRBV5-6, TRBV5-1 and TRBV20-1 belonged to about five TRBV segments found more frequently than in controls.

Antigens for these TCRs are unknown. The TCR beta cDNA libraries contained unique molecular identifiers. Using its own MiXCR run on the PCR reads, TCRdb lists one record per CDR3 protein. This sample has a few hundred thousand distinct CDR3 sequences, with around 34% found just once. Source material: blood. These receptors were taken from a girl aged 2-17 years with multiple sclerosis.

A few counts support this clonotype. This chain connects TRBV20-1 to TRBJ2-4; tentatively, D is TRBD1 (6 bases). Germline CDR1 and CDR2: DFQATT and SNEGSKA (reference sequence). CDR3 length: 15 amino acids. The ends were cut back, 0 bases at V and 1 base at J, with 10 bases in the middle. In DNA form, the CDR3 reads TGCAGTGCTAGAGATCAGGGGAAGGCCAAAAACATTCAGTACTTC. It translates to CSARDQGKAKNIQYF.

The V call is TRBV28, the J call TRBJ2-3, with D perhaps assigned TRBD1 or TRBD2 (5 bases each). Germline V gene data show CDR1 as MDHEN and CDR2 as SYDVKM. This CDR3 is built from 14 residues. Trimming shortened V by 4 bases and J by 6 bases, and 14 bases separated the two germline ends. The CDR3 DNA is TGTGCCAGCAGTTCCGGGGACGGGGACGATACGCAGTATTTT. It encodes CASSSGDGDDTQYF.

The J gene is TRBJ2-3, the V gene TRBV20-1; 12 bases agree with TRBD2. Germline CDR1 DFQATT, CDR2 SNEGSKA (reference sequence). V shed 0 bases, J shed 0 bases, and the junction held 22 bases outside the gene matches. The CDR3 has 23 amino acids. This chain's CDR3 is CSARDLWDRGGLAGSSSTDTQYF. DNA of the CDR3: TGCAGTGCTAGAGATCTGTGGGACAGGGGTGGACTAGCGGGGTCGTCTAGCACAGATACGCAGTATTTT.

This clonotype was seen repeatedly, ten times or more. The rearrangement joins TRBV7-3 to TRBJ2-7; 8 bases are shared with TRBD1. The V gene's germline CDR1 is SGHTA and CDR2 FQGTGA. With V trimmed by 6 bases and J by 2 bases, 9 bases remained unmatched. The CDR3 spans 15 residues. CDR3 nucleotide sequence: TGTGCCAGCAGTCCTCCGGGACAGGCCCCCTACGAGCAGTACTTC. Protein product: CASSPPGQAPYEQYF.

The V gene is TRBV15, the J gene TRBJ2-3; 11 bases agree with TRBD2. Germline assignment: CDR1 LNHNV and CDR2 YYDKDF (reference sequence). The V segment lost 8 bases and the J segment 9 bases; nucleotides outside the gene matches: 4. The CDR3 contains 12 residues. CDR3 in amino acids: CATGVAGGTQYF. Written as DNA, the CDR3 is TGTGCCACCGGGGTAGCGGGGGGGACGCAGTATTTT. The complete variable domain, with remaining parts taken from reference TRBV15 and TRBJ2-3, reads DAMVIQNPRYQVTQFGKPVTLSCSQTLNHNVMYWYQQKSSQAPKLLFHYYDKDFNNEADTPDNFQSRRPNTSFCFLDIRSPGLGDTAMYLCATGVAGGTQYFGPGTRLTVL.

CDR3 in DNA: TGTGCCAGCAGCCAGCTTGGACGTCATGAGCAGTTCTTC. Residues: CASSQLGRHEQFF. The chain combines TRBV14 with TRBJ2-1; no definite D call. The CDR3 is 13 amino acids. V was trimmed by 3 bases and J by 8 bases, leaving 11 bases between them. Germline V gene sequence: CDR1 SGHDN, CDR2 FVKESK. The full variable domain, its missing parts supplied by reference TRBV14 and TRBJ2-1, is EAGVTQFPSHSVIEKGQTVTLRCDPISGHDNLYWYRRVMGKEIKFLLHFVKESKQDESGMPNNRFLAERTGGTYSTLKVQPAELEDSGVYFCASSQLGRHEQFFGPGTRLTVL.

This clonotype was found a few times. This chain uses TRBV20-1 with TRBJ1-2; D is ambiguous. Germline V gene data show CDR1 as DFQATT and CDR2 as SNEGSKA (reference sequence). V was shortened by 3 bases and J by 6 bases, with 11 bases between the two germline ends. CDR3 length: 12 amino acids. The CDR3 loop is CSASRRENGYTF. The CDR3 region has the DNA TGCAGTGCTAGCAGAAGGGAAAATGGCTACACCTTC.

This clonotype has just a few counts. The chain couples TRBV5-1 to TRBJ2-1, with D possibly matching TRBD2 (5 bases). This CDR3 spans 13 amino acids. The ends were cut back, 5 bases at V and 4 bases at J, with 10 bases in the middle. Germline V gene data show CDR1 as SGHRS and CDR2 as YFSETQ. The CDR3 DNA is TGCGCCAGCAGACCCGGGGTATACAATGAGCAGTTCTTC. It translates to CASRPGVYNEQFF.

This clonotype was recorded many times. The chain carries TRBV7-9 and TRBJ2-5; D is unresolved. CDR1 and CDR2 from the germline V gene are SEHNR and FQNEAQ (reference sequence). The CDR3 consists of 15 residues. Between the trimmed V and J ends, which lost 5 bases and 1 base, there was a span of 14 bases. The CDR3, as DNA: TGTGCCAGCAGCCCCGGGTCGCTAATCCAAGAGACCCAGTACTTC. Its translation is CASSPGSLIQETQYF.

The V and J genes are TRBV6-2 or TRBV6-3 and TRBJ1-1, with D perhaps matching TRBD1 (6 bases). V was trimmed by 1 base and J by 5 bases, leaving 11 bases between them. CDR3 size: 14 residues. Germline assignment: CDR1 MNHEY and CDR2 SVGEGT. This chain's CDR3 is CASSYFRGFTEAFF. DNA for the CDR3: TGTGCCAGCAGTTACTTCAGGGGTTTTACTGAAGCTTTCTTT.

As for this clonotype: A read error may produce the germline difference seen at one junction end. The chain recombines TRBV7-2 with TRBJ2-3; D might be TRBD2 (6 bases). CDR3 length: 13 amino acids. Germline V gene data show CDR1 as SGHTA and CDR2 as FQGNSA. Written as DNA, the CDR3 is TGTGCCAGCAGCTTAGATTACGCGGGGACGCAGTGTTTT. This encodes CASSLDYAGTQCF.

The genes are TRBV7-3 and TRBJ2-3; 10 bases map to TRBD2. Trimming took 1 base from V and 7 from J; bases not matched to a gene: 5. The CDR3 is made up of 15 amino acids. In germline, CDR1 is SGHTA, CDR2 FQGTGA. CDR3 sequence reads: CASSLISGGTNTQYF. The CDR3 nucleotides are TGTGCCAGCAGCTTAATTAGCGGGGGGACAAATACGCAGTATTTT.

This chain links TRBV6-2 or TRBV6-3 with TRBJ2-3; 11 bases are a match to TRBD2. Germline V gene sequence: CDR1 MNHEY, CDR2 SVGEGT. CDR3 length equals 17 residues. Trimming at V came to 2 bases and at J to 2 bases, leaving 6 bases not matched to a gene. The CDR3 reads CASSYVLAGDLTDTQYF. The CDR3 region has the DNA TGTGCCAGCAGTTACGTACTAGCGGGGGACCTCACAGATACGCAGTATTTT.

This clonotype occurred a few times. The J gene is TRBJ1-6, the V gene TRBV7-2, with TRBD1 matching over 7 bases. Germline lookup yields CDR1 SGHTA and CDR2 FQGNSA. With 5 bases clipped from V and 2 bases from J, the junction kept 6 bases outside the gene matches. This CDR3 is built from 16 residues. The CDR3 region is CASSAWGQTYNSPLHF. In nucleotides, the CDR3 is TGTGCCAGCAGCGCTTGGGGACAGACCTATAATTCACCCCTCCACTTT.

The chain employs TRBV5-1 and TRBJ1-4; D call uncertain. In germline, CDR1 is SGHRS, CDR2 YFSETQ. This CDR3 spans 16 amino acids. The germline V and J ends were trimmed by 2 bases and 8 bases, with 19 bases remaining between them. The DNA of the CDR3 is TGCGCCAGCAGCTTAACGGGCCAAACTGGCCGGGAAAAACTGTTTTTT. Amino acid sequence: CASSLTGQTGREKLFF.

The CDR3 reads CASSTGTPETEAFF. For the CDR3, the DNA is TGCGCCAGCAGCACCGGGACCCCCGAGACTGAAGCTTTCTTT. The chain combines TRBV5-1 with TRBJ1-1, with D possibly TRBD1 on 5 matching bases. The CDR3 extends over 14 amino acids. The germline CDR1 and CDR2 sequences are SGHRS and YFSETQ. Trimming took 4 bases from V and 5 from J, leaving 15 bases between them.

This clonotype was counted ten times or more. The chain recombines TRBV12-3 or TRBV12-4 with TRBJ2-7, with D uncertain. There are 13 residues in the CDR3. V was trimmed by 8 bases and J by 2 bases, leaving 13 bases between them. CDR3 residues: CASAMTLTYEQYF. The CDR3 bases are TGTGCCAGCGCCATGACGCTAACCTACGAGCAGTACTTC.